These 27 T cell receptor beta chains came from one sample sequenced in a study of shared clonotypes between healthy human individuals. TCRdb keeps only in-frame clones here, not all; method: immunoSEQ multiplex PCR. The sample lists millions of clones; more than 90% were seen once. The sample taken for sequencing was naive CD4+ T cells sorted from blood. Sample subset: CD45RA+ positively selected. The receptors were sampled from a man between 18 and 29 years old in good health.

The CDR3 reads CASSSLGFSSGNTIYF. The CDR3 DNA reads TGTGCCAGCAGCTCCCTCGGGTTCAGCTCTGGAAACACCATATATTTT. This chain links TRBV7-9 with TRBJ1-3; D call uncertain. The germline gives CDR1 SEHNR, CDR2 FQNEAQ (reference sequence). V gave up 4 bases and J gave up 0 bases, with 13 bases separating them. CDR3 length: 16 residues.

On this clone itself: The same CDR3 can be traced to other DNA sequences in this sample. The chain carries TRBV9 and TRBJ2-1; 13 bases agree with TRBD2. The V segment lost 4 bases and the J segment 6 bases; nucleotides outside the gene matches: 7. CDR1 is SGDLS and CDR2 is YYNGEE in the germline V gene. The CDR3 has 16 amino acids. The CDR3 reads CASSPRLAGGLNEQFF. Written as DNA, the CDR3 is TGTGCCAGCAGCCCTCGACTAGCGGGAGGTCTCAATGAGCAGTTCTTC.

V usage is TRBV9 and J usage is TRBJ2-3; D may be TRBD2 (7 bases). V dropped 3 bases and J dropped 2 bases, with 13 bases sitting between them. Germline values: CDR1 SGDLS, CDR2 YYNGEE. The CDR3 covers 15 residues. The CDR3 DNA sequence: TGTGCCAGCAGCGCCCGGGGGGCCAACACAGATACGCAGTATTTT. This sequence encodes CASSARGANTDTQYF.

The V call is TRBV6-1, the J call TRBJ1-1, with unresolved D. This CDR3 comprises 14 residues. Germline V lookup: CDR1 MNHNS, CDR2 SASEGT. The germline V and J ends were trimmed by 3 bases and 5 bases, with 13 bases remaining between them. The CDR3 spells CASSDSSGTTEAFF. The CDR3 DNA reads TGTGCCAGCAGTGATTCCTCAGGAACTACTGAAGCTTTCTTT.

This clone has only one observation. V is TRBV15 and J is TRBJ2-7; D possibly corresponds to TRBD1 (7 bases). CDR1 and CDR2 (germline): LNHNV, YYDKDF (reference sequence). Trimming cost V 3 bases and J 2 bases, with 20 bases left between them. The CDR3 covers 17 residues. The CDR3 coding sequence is TGTGCCACCAGCAGCCCGAGGGGGGCTCAGGGGGCCTACGAGCAGTACTTC. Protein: CATSSPRGAQGAYEQYF.

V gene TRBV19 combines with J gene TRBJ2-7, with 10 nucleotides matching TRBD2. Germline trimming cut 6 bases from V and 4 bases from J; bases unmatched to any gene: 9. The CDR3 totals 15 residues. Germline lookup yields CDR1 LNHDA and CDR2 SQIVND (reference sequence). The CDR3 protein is CASRTYGTSEYEQYF. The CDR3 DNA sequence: TGTGCCAGTAGAACCTATGGGACTAGCGAATACGAGCAGTACTTC.

Here the CDR3 reads CASSPPNDREQYF. In DNA form, the CDR3 reads TGTGCCAGCTCACCTCCGAACGATCGGGAGCAGTACTTC. The rearrangement joins TRBV18 to TRBJ2-7; D unclear. V was pared by 3 bases and J by 7 bases, with 13 bases between. There are 13 residues in the CDR3. Germline CDR1 reads KGHSH; CDR2 reads LQKENI.

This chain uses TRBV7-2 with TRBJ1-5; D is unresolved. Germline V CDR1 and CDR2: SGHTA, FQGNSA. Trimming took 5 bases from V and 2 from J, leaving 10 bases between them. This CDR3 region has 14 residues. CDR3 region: CASSDDAGNQPQHF. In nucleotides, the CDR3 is TGTGCCAGCAGCGACGACGCGGGCAATCAGCCCCAGCATTTT. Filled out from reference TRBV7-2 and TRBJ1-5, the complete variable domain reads GAGVSQSPSNKVTEKGKDVELRCDPISGHTALYWYRQSLGQGLEFLIYFQGNSAPDKSGLPSDRFSAERTGGSVSTLTIQRTQQEDSAVYLCASSDDAGNQPQHFGDGTRLSIL.

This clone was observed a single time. CDR3 in DNA: TGTGCCAGCAGCGTAGGACAGGGGAAAAACACCGGGGAGCTGTTTTTT. Amino acid sequence: CASSVGQGKNTGELFF. The rearrangement uses TRBV9 and TRBJ2-2; 8 bases agree with TRBD1. The CDR3 is made up of 16 amino acids. Germline V lookup: CDR1 SGDLS, CDR2 YYNGEE. After removal of 0 bases from V and 2 bases from J, the junction contained 3 bases not matched to a gene.

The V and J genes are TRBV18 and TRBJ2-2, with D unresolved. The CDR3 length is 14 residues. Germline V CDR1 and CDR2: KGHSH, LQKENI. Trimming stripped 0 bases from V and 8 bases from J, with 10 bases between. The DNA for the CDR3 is TGTGCCAGCTCACCACCCTCCGTTTCAGGGGAGCTGTTTTTT. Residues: CASSPPSVSGELFF.

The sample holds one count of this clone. The CDR3 sequence: CASSPNTGDGYTF. DNA for the CDR3: TGTGCCAGCAGCCCCAACACCGGGGATGGCTACACCTTC. The chain couples TRBV6-4 to TRBJ1-2; no reliable D call. From germline, CDR1 is MRHNA and CDR2 SNTAGT. The V end was cut by 6 bases, the J end by 6 bases, with 14 bases between. The CDR3 has 13 residues.

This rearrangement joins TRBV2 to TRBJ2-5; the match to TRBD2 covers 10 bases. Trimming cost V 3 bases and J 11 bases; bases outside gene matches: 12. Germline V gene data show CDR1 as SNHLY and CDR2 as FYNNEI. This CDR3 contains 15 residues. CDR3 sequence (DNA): TGTGCCAGCAGTGAGCGGCTAGCGGGGGCGGGGGAGCAGTACTTC. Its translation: CASSERLAGAGEQYF.

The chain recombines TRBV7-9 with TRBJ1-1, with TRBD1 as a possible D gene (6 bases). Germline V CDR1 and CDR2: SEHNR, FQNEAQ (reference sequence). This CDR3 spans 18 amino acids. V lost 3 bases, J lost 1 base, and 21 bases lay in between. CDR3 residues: CASSLAKRNRVQNTEAFF. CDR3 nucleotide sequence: TGTGCCAGCAGCTTGGCCAAGCGGAACAGGGTGCAGAACACTGAAGCTTTCTTT.

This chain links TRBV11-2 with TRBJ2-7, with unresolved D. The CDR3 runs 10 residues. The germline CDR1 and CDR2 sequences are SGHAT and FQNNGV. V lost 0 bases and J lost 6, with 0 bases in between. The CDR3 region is CASSLDEQYF. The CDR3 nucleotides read TGTGCCAGCAGCTTAGACGAGCAGTACTTC.

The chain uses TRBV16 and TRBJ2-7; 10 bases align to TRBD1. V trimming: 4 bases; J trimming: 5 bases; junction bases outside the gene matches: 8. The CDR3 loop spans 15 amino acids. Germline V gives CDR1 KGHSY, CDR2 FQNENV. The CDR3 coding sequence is TGTGCCAGCAGCCGTTTGAGGACAGGGGGGCACGAGCAGTACTTC. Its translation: CASSRLRTGGHEQYF. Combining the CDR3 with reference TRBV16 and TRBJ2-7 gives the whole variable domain GEEVAQTPKHLVRGEGQKAKLYCAPIKGHSYVFWYQQVLKNEFKFLISFQNENVFDETGMPKERFSAKCLPNSPCSLEIQATKLEDSAVYFCASSRLRTGGHEQYFGPGTRLTVT.

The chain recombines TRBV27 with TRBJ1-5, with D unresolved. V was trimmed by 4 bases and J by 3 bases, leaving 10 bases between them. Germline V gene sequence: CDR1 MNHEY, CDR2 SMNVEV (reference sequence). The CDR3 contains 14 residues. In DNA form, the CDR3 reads TGTGCCAGCAGTTCTGCCCAGTTCAATCAGCCCCAGCATTTT. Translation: CASSSAQFNQPQHF.

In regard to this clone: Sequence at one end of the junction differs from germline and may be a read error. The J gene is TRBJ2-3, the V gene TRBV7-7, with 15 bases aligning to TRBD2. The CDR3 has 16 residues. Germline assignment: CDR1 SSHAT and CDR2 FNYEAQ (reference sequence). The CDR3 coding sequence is TGTGCTAGCAGCCCAGGGACTAGCGGGAGGACAGATACGCAGTATTTT. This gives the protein CASSPGTSGRTDTQYF. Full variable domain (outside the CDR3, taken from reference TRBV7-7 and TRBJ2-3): GAGVSQSPRYKVTKRGQDVTLRCDPISSHATLYWYQQALGQGPEFLTYFNYEAQPDKSGLPSDRFSAERPEGSISTLTIQRTEQRDSAMYRCASSPGTSGRTDTQYFGPGTRLTVL.

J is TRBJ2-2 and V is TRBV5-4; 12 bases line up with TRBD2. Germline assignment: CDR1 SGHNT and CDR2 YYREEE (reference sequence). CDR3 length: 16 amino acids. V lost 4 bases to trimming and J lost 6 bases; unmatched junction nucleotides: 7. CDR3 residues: CASSKTSGSSPGELFF. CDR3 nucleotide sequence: TGTGCCAGCAGCAAGACTAGCGGGAGCTCTCCCGGGGAGCTGTTTTTT.

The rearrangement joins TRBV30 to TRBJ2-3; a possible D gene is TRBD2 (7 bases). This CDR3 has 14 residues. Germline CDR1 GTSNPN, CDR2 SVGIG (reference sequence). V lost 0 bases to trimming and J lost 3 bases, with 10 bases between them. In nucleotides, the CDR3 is TGTGCCTGGAGTGTCGAGGGGGGGACAGATACGCAGTATTTT. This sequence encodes CAWSVEGGTDTQYF. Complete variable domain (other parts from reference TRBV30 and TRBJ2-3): SQTIHQWPATLVQPVGSPLSLECTVEGTSNPNLYWYRQAAGRGLQLLFYSVGIGQISSEVPQNLSASRPQDRQFILSSKKLLLSDSGFYLCAWSVEGGTDTQYFGPGTRLTVL.

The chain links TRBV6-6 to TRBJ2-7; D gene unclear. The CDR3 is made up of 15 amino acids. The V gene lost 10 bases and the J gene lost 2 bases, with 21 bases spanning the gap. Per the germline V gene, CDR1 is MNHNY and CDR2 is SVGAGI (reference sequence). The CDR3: CATWVSDGAAYEQYF. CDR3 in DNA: TGTGCCACTTGGGTATCGGACGGAGCCGCCTACGAGCAGTACTTC.

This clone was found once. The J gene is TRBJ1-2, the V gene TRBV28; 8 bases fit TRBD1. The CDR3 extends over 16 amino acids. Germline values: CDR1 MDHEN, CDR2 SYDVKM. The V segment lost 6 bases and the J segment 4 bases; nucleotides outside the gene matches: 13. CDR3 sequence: CASSITGGGVPYGYTF. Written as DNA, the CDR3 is TGTGCCAGCAGCATTACAGGGGGAGGAGTTCCCTATGGCTACACCTTC.

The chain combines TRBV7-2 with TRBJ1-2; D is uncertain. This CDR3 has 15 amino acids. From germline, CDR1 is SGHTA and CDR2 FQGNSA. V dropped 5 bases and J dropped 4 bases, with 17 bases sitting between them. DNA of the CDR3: TGTGCCAGCAGCCGTACGTCCGGGGAGGCCTATGGCTACACCTTC. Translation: CASSRTSGEAYGYTF.

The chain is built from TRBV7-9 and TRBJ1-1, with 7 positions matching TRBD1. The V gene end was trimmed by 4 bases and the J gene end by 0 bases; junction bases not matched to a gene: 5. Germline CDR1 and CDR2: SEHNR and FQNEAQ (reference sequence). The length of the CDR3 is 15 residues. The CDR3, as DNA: TGTGCCAGCAGCTCAGGACAGGCCCTGAACACTGAAGCTTTCTTT. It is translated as CASSSGQALNTEAFF. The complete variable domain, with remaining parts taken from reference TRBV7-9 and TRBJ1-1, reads DTGVSQNPRHKITKRGQNVTFRCDPISEHNRLYWYRQTLGQGPEFLTYFQNEAQLEKSRLLSDRFSAERPKGSFSTLEIQRTEQGDSAMYLCASSSGQALNTEAFFGQGTRLTVV.

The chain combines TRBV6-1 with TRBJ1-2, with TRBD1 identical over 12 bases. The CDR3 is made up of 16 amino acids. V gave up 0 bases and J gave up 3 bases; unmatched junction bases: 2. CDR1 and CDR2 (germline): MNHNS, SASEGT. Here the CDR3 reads CASSEAGTGGYYGYTF. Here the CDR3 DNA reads TGTGCCAGCAGTGAAGCTGGGACAGGGGGCTACTATGGCTACACCTTC.

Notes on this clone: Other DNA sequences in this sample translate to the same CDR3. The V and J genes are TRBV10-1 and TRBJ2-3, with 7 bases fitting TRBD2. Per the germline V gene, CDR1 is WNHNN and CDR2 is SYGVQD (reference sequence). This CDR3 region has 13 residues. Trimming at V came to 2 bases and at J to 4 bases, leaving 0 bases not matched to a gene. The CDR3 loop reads CASSEGGADTQYF. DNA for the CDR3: TGCGCCAGCAGTGAGGGGGGGGCAGATACGCAGTATTTT.

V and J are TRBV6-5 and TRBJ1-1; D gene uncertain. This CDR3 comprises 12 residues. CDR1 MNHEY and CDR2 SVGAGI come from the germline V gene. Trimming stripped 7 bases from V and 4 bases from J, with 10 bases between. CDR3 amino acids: CASMTLSTEAFF. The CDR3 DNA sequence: TGTGCCAGCATGACACTAAGCACTGAAGCTTTCTTT.

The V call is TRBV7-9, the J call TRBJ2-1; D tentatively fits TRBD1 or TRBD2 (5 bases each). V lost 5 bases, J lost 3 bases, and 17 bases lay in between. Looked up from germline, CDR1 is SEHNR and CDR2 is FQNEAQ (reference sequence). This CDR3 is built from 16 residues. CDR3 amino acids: CASSLSLGGLYNEQFF. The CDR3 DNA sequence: TGTGCCAGCAGCCTCAGCCTTGGGGGTCTCTACAATGAGCAGTTCTTC.